Below, one TCR beta chain is given with its context. These data come from a study of cytomegalovirus exposure and HLA in healthy donors. PCR was performed using 60 Vbeta and 13 Jbeta primers. Clones were sequenced by immunoSEQ multiplex PCR, and TCRdb holds only the in-frame ones, with some missing. The sample holds approximately 200,000 clones; approximately 79% are singletons and the top ten take roughly 1.4%. The source material was PBMCs. The sequence was obtained from a girl aged 5-17 years in good health and CMV-seropositive.

CDR3 bases: TGTGCCAGCAGTTTACCTGGGGGGGGGCCCAGACGGGAGCTGTTTTTT. It translates to CASSLPGGGPRRELFF. The V and J genes are TRBV27 and TRBJ2-2, with D perhaps matching TRBD2 (7 bases). This CDR3 comprises 16 residues. Germline assignment: CDR1 MNHEY and CDR2 SMNVEV (reference sequence). V gave up 2 bases and J gave up 9 bases, with 19 bases separating them.